This T cell receptor beta chain was documented in a study of blood T cell repertoires in COVID-19. Turning to the study itself: The study drew acute and convalescent COVID-19 samples from the United States, Italy and Spain. Nucleic acid was either cDNA or gDNA, and it came from T cells, B-cell-depleted T cells, or PBMCs.

This clone was seen a handful of times. Germline is not matched at one junction end, which may reflect a read error. How the authors handled the data: Amplification from reference gene primers served as the basis for estimated nucleated cell counts. This table comes from immunoSEQ multiplex PCR, and its TCRdb copy is limited to in-frame clones, with some not included. V, J and clone size are those of that table, while D and trimming were read from the DNA. Here the sample spans approximately 150,000 clones, roughly 80% being singletons. CDR1 SGHRS and CDR2 YFSETQ come from the germline V gene. CDR3 length: 13 amino acids.

The TCR was taken from a woman older than 75 with acute or convalescent COVID-19. The J gene is TRBJ1-2, the V gene TRBV5-1; 8 bases are shared with TRBD1. The sequenced material came from peripheral blood. The CDR3 here is CASSLAPRGRIWF. The CDR3 DNA reads as TGCGCCAGCAGCTTGGCCCCCAGGGGGCGGATTTGGTTC.